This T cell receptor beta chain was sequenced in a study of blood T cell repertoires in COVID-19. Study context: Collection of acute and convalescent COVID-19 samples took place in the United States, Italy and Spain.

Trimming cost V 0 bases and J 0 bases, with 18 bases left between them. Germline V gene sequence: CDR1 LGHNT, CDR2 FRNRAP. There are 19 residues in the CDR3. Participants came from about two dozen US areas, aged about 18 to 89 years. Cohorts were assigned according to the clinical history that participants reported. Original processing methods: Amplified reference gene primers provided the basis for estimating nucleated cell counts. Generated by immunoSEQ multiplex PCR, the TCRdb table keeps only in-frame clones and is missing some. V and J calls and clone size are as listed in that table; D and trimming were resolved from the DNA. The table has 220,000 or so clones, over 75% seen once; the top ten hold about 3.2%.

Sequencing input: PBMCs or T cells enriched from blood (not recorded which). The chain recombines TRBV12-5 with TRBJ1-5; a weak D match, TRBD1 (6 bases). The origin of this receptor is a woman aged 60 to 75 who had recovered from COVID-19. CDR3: CASGLVLVGRGGSNQPQHF. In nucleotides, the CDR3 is TGTGCTAGTGGTTTGGTATTAGTTGGAAGAGGGGGTAGCAATCAGCCCCAGCATTTT.